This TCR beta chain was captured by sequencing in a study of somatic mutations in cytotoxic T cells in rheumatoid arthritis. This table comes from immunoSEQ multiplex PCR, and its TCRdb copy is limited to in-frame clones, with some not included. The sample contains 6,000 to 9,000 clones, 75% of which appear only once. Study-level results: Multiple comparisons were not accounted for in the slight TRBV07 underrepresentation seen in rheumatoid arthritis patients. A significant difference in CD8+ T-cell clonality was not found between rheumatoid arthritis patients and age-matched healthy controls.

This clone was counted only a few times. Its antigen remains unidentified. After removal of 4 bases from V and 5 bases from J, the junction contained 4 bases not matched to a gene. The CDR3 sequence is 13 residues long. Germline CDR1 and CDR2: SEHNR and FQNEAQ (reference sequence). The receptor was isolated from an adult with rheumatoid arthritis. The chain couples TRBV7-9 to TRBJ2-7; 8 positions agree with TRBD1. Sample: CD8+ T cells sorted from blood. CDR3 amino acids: CASSWGTGNEQYF. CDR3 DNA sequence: TGTGCCAGCAGCTGGGGGACAGGCAACGAGCAGTACTTC.